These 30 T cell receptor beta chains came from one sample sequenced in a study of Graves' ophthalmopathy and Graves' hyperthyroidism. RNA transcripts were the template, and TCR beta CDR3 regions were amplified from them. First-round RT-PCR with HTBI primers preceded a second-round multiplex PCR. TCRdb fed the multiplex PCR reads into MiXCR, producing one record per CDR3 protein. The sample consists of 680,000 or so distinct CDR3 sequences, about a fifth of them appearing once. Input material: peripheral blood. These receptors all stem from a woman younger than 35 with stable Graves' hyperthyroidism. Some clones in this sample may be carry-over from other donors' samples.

The CDR3 spells CASSWGRPMGGSYNSPLHF. The CDR3 DNA follows: TGTGCCAGCAGTTGGGGACGACCCATGGGGGGCTCCTATAATTCACCCCTCCACTTT. The chain has TRBV27 and TRBJ1-6, with D perhaps TRBD1 (5 bases). Germline V lookup: CDR1 MNHEY, CDR2 SMNVEV (reference sequence). With 4 bases removed from V and 0 bases from J, the gap between germline ends came to 19 bases. This CDR3 is built from 19 residues.

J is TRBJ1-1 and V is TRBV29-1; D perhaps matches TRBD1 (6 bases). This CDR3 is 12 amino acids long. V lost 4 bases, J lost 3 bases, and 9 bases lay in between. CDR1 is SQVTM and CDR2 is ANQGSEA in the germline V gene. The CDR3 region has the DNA TGCAGCGTTGCCCAGGGGTACACTGAAGCTTTCTTT. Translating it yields CSVAQGYTEAFF.

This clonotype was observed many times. The CDR3 here is CSARVPGRSYEQYF. CDR3 sequence (DNA): TGCAGTGCTAGAGTCCCGGGACGGTCCTACGAGCAGTACTTC. The chain links TRBV20-1 to TRBJ2-7; TRBD1 or TRBD2 may be the D gene (5 bases each). The germline V gene has CDR1 DFQATT and CDR2 SNEGSKA (reference sequence). V lost 1 base and J 1 base, leaving 11 bases between the germline ends. The CDR3 totals 14 residues.

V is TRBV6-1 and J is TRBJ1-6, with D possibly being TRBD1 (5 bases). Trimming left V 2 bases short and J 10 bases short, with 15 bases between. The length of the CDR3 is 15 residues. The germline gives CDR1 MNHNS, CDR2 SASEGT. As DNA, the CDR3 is TGTGCCAGCAGTGAATCGAGGGGAGGAGGGTCACCCCTCCACTTT. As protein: CASSESRGGGSPLHF.

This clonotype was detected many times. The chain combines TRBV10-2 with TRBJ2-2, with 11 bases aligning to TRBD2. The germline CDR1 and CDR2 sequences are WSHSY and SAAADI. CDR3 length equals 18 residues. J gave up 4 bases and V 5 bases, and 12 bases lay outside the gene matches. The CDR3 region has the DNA TGCGCCAGCAGTCACGGGTATCTAGCGGGAGGACCCACCGGGGAGCTGTTTTTT. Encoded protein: CASSHGYLAGGPTGELFF.

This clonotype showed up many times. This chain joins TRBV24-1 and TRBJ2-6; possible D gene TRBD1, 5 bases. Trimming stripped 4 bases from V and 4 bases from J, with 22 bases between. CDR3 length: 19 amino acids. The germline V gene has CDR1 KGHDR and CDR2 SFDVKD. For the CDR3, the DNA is TGTGCCACCAGTGACCCCTCAGGGCTCGGCCACGGCGGGGCCAACGTCCTGACTTTC. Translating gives CATSDPSGLGHGGANVLTF.

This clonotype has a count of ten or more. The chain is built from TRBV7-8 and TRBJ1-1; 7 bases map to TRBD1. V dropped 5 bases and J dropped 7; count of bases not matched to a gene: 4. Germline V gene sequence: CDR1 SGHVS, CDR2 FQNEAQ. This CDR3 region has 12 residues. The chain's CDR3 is CASSVRDSEAFF. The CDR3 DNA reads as TGTGCCAGCAGCGTCCGGGACAGTGAAGCTTTCTTT.

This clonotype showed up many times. The CDR3 DNA follows: TGTGCCAGCAGTTTAGGCAGTGCTGGAAACACCATATATTTT. This gives the protein CASSLGSAGNTIYF. V is TRBV12-3 or TRBV12-4 and J is TRBJ1-3; D ambiguous. The CDR3 loop spans 14 amino acids. Trimming shortened V by 1 base and J by 2 bases, and 6 bases separated the two germline ends.

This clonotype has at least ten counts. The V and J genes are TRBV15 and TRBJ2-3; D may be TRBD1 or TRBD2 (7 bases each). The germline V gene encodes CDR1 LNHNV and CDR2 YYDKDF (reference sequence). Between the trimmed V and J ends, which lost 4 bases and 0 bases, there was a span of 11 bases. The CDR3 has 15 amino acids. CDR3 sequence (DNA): TGTGCCACCAGCACAGGGGGAGGGAGCACAGATACGCAGTATTTT. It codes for CATSTGGGSTDTQYF.

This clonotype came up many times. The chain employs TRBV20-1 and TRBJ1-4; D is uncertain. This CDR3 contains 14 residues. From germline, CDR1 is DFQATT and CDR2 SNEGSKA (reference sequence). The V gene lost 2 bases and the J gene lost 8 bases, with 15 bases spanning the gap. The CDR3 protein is CSARPRTGSEKLFF. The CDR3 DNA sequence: TGCAGTGCTAGACCCCGGACGGGGAGCGAAAAACTGTTTTTT.

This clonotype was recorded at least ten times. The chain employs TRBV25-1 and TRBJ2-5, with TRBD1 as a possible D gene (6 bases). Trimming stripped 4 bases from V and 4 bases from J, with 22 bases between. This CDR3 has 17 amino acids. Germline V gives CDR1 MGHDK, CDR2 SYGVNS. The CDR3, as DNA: TGTGCCAGCAGTGGCCAAATAAAGGGGGATGAGGCAGAGACCCAGTACTTC. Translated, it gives CASSGQIKGDEAETQYF.

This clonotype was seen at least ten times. The CDR3 DNA reads TGTGCCAGCAGCTTTCAGGGGACCTGGGAGACCCAGTACTTC. Its translation is CASSFQGTWETQYF. J is TRBJ2-5 and V is TRBV7-2, with a tentative D call TRBD1 (6 bases). V lost 3 bases and J 5 bases, leaving 13 bases between the germline ends. The CDR3 extends over 14 amino acids. Germline V gene lookup returns CDR1 SGHTA and CDR2 FQGNSA.

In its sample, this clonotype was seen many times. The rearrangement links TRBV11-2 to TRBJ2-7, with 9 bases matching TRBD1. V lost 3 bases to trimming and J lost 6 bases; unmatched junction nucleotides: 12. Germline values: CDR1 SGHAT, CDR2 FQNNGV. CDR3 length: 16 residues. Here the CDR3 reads CASSLHWGTGTTEQYF. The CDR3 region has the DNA TGTGCCAGCAGCTTGCACTGGGGGACAGGGACCACCGAGCAGTACTTC.

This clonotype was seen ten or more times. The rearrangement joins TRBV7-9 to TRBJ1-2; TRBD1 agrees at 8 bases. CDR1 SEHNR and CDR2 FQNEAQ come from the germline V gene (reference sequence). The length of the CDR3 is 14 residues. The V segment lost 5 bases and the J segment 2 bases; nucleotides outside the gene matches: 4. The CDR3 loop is CASSPWTGNYGYTF. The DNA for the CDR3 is TGTGCCAGCAGCCCTTGGACAGGGAACTATGGCTACACCTTC.

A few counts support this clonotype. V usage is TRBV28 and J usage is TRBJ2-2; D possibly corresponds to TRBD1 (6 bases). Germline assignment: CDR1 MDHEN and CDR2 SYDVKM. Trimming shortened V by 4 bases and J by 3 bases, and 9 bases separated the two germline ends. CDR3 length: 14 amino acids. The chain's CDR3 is CASSSGTHTGELFF. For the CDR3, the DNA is TGTGCCAGCAGTTCCGGGACACACACCGGGGAGCTGTTTTTT.

The CDR3 region is CAWSVRLRGNTEAFF. CDR3 DNA sequence: TGTGCCTGGAGTGTACGACTTAGGGGGAACACTGAAGCTTTCTTT. V usage is TRBV30 and J usage is TRBJ1-1; tentatively, D is TRBD1 (5 bases). This CDR3 region has 15 residues. Looked up from germline, CDR1 is GTSNPN and CDR2 is SVGIG (reference sequence). Trimming took off 0 bases at V and 1 base at J, with 12 bases between the two ends.

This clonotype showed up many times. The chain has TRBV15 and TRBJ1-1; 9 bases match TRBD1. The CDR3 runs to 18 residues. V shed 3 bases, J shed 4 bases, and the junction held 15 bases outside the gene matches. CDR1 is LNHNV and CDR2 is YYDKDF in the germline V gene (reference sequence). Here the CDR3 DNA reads TGTGCCACCAGCAGTTTCACACAGGGGGCTCTTCTTGGCACTGAAGCTTTCTTT. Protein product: CATSSFTQGALLGTEAFF.

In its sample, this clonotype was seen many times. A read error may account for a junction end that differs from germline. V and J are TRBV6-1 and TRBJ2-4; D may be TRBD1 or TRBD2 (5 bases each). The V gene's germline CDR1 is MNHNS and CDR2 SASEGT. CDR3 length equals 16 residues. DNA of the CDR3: TGTGCCAGCATGAGAGGGACGTCACCGACTCTGGACATTAAGTACTTC. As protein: CASMRGTSPTLDIKYF.

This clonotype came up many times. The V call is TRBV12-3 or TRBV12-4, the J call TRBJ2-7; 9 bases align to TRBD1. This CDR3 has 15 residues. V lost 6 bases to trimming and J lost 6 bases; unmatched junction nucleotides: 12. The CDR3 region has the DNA TGTGCCAGCAGCCGATCGGGACAGGGAGGAATCGAGCAGTACTTC. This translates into CASSRSGQGGIEQYF.

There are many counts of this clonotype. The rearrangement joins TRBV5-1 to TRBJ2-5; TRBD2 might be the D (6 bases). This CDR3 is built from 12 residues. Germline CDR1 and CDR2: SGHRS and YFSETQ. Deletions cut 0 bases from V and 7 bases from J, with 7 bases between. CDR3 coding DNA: TGCGCCAGCAGCTTGGAGGGAGGGACCCAGTACTTC. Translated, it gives CASSLEGGTQYF. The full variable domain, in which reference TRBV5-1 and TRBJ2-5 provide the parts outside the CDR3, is KAGVTQTPRYLIKTRGQQVTLSCSPISGHRSVSWYQQTPGQGLQFLFEYFSETQRNKGNFPGRFSGRQFSNSRSEMNVSTLELGDSALYLCASSLEGGTQYFGPGTRLLVL.

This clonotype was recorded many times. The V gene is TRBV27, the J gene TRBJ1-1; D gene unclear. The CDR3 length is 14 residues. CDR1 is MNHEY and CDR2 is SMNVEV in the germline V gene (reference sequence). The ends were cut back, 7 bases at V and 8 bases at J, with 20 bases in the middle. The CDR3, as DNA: TGTGCCAGCAAACAGTTGGTCGAAGCGCTCGAAGCTTTCTTT. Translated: CASKQLVEALEAFF.

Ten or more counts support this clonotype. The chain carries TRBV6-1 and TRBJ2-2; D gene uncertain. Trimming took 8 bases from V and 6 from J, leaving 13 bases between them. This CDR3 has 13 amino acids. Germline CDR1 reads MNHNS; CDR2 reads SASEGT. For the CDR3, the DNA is TGTGCCAGCGGTGTCCACAGCTCCGGGGAGCTGTTTTTT. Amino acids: CASGVHSSGELFF.

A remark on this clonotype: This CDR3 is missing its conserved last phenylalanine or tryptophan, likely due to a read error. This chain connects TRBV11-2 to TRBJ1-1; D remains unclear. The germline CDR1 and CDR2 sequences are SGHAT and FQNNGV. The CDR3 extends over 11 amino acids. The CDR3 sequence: CSSSSSMEAFV. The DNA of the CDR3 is TGTTCCAGCAGCTCCTCCATGGAAGCTTTCGTT.

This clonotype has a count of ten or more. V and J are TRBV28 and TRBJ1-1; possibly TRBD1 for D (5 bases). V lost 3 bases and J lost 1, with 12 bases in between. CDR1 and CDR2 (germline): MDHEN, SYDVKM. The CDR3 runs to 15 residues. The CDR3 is CASSFPGTANTEAFF. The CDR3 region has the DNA TGTGCCAGCAGTTTTCCGGGGACGGCGAACACTGAAGCTTTCTTT.

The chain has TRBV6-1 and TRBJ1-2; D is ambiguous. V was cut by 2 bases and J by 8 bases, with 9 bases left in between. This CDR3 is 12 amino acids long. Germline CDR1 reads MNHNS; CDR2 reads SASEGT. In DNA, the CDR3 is TGTGCCAGCAGTGAAAATCTCGGGGGCTACACCTTC. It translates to CASSENLGGYTF.

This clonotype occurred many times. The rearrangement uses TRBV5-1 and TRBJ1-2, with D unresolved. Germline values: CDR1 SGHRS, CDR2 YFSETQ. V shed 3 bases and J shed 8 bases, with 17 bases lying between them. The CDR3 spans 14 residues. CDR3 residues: CASSSNLPGEGYTF. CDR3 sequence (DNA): TGCGCCAGCAGCTCCAACCTTCCGGGAGAGGGCTACACCTTC.

The CDR3: CASRGWGGETQYF. DNA for the CDR3: TGTGCCAGCAGGGGGTGGGGCGGTGAGACCCAGTACTTC. V gene TRBV6-1 combines with J gene TRBJ2-5; perhaps TRBD1 as D (5 bases). Germline CDR1 reads MNHNS; CDR2 reads SASEGT. This CDR3 has 13 amino acids. V was shortened by 6 bases and J by 5 bases, with 13 bases between the two germline ends.

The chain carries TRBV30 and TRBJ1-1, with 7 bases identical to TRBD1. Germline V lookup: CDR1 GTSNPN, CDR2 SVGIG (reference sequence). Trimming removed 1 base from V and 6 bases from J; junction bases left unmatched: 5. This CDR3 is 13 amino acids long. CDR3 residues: CAWSALQGSEAFF. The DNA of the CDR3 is TGTGCCTGGAGTGCGCTACAGGGGTCTGAAGCTTTCTTT.

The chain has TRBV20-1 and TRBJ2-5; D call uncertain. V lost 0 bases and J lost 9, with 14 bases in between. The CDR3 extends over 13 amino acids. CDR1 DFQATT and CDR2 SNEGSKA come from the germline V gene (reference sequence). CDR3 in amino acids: CSARDLGKESQYF. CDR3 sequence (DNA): TGCAGTGCTAGAGACCTAGGGAAGGAGTCCCAGTACTTC.

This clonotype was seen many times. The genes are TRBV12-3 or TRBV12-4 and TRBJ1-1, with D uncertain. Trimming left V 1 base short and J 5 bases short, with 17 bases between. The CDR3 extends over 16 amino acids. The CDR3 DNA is TGTGCCAGCAGTTTAGGTTGGCCGGGAGGTGGGACTGAAGCTTTCTTT. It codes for CASSLGWPGGGTEAFF.